This TCR beta chain was retrieved from a study of T-cell memory formation after mild COVID-19. Details on this clonotype: Its cognate antigen is unknown.

Barcoded TCR alpha and TCR beta cDNA libraries with UMIs came from 5'RACE using constant-segment primers. TCRdb re-called the 5' RACE reads with MiXCR, one entry per CDR3 protein. The sample holds about 320,000 distinct CDR3 sequences, roughly an eighth seen once. Overall study findings and caveats: A second wave expanding day 15 to 37 was CD4+-biased; contracting clones were balanced. The study found contracting CD4+ clones mainly in CM and EM and contracting CD8+ clones in EMRA. Pre-infection memory contained some responding clones, which suggested that cross-reactive memory had joined.

Trimming pared 0 bases from V and 9 bases from J, leaving 20 bases between. The CDR3 extends over 17 amino acids. The germline V gene encodes CDR1 LGHNA and CDR2 YNFKEQ. V and J are TRBV4-2 and TRBJ2-2; the D is unclear. The material sequenced was PBMCs or a T cell subset sorted from them (not recorded which). The TCR sequence derives from a young man who had mild COVID-19 (a few samples of this study predate the infection). Cell type and time point are not known. The CDR3 loop is CASSQDLVRKEPRELFF. CDR3 coding DNA: TGTGCCAGCAGCCAAGATTTGGTCCGGAAGGAGCCCCGGGAGCTGTTTTTT.